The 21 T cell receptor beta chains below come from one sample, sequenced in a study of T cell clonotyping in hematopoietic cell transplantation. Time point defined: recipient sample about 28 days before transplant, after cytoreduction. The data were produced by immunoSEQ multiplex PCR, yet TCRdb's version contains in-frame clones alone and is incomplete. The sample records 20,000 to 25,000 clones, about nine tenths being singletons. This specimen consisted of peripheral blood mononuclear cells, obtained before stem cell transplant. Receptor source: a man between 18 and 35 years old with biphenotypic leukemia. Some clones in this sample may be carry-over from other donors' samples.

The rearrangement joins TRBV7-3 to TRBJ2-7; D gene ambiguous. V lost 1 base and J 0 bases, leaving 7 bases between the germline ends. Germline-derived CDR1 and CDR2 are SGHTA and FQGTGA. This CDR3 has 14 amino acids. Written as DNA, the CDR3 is TGTGCCAGCAGCTTAAGTGCCAACTCCTACGAGCAGTACTTC. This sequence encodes CASSLSANSYEQYF. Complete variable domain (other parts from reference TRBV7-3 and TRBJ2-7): GAGVSQTPSNKVTEKGKYVELRCDPISGHTALYWYRQSLGQGPEFLIYFQGTGAADDSGLPNDRFFAVRPEGSVSTLKIQRTERGDSAVYLCASSLSANSYEQYFGPGTRLTVT.

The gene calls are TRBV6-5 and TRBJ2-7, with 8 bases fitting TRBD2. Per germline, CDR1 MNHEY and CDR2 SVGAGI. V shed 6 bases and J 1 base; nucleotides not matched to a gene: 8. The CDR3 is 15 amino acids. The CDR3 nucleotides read TGTGCCAGCAGCCTACGGGGGGGTGGATCCTACGAGCAGTACTTC. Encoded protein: CASSLRGGGSYEQYF.

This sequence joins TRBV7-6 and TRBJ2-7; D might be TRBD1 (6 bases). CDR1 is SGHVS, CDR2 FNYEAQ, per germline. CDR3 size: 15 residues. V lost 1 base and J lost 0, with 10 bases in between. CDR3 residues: CASSLDEGDSYEQYF. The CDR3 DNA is TGTGCCAGCAGCTTAGATGAGGGGGACTCCTACGAGCAGTACTTC.

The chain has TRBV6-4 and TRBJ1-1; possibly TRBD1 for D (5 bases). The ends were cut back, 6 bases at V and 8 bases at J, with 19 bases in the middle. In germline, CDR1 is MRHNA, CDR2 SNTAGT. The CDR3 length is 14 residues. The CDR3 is CASRGTDGPEEAFF. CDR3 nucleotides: TGTGCCAGCAGAGGGACGGATGGCCCAGAAGAAGCTTTCTTT.

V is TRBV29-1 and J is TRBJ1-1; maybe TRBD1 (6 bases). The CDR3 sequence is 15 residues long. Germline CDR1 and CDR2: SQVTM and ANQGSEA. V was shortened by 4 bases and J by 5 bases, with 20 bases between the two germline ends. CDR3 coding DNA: TGCAGCGTTGGCGTCGAACCATTTGGACAGACTGAAGCTTTCTTT. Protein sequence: CSVGVEPFGQTEAFF.

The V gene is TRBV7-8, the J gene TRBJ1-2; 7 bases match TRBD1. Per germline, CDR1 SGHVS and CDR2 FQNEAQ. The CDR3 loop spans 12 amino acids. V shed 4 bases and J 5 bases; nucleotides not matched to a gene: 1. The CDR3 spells CASSSTGYGYTF. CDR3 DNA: TGTGCCAGCAGCTCGACAGGGTATGGCTACACCTTC.

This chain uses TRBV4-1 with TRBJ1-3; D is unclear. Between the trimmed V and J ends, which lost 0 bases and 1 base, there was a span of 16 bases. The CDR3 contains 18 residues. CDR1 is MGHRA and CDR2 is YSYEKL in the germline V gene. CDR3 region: CASSQDNRVGRSGNTIYF. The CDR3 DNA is TGCGCCAGCAGCCAAGATAATAGGGTTGGGAGATCTGGAAACACCATATATTTT.

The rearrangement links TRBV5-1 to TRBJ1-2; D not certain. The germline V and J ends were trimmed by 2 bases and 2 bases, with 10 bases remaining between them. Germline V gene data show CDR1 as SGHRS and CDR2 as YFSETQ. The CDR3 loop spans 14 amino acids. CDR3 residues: CASSFFDLNYGYTF. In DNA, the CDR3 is TGCGCCAGCAGCTTTTTTGACCTGAACTATGGCTACACCTTC.

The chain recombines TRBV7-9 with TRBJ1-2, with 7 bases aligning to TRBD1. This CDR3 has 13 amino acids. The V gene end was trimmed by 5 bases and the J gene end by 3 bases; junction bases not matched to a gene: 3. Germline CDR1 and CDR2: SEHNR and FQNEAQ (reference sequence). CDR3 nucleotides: TGTGCCAGCAGCCCTACAGGGGACTATGGCTACACCTTC. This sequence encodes CASSPTGDYGYTF.

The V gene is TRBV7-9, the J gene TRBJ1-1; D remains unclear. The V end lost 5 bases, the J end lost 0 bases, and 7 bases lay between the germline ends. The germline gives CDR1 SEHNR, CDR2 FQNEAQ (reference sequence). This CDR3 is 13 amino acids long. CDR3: CASSVLLNTEAFF. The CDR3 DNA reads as TGTGCCAGCAGCGTTTTACTGAACACTGAAGCTTTCTTT.

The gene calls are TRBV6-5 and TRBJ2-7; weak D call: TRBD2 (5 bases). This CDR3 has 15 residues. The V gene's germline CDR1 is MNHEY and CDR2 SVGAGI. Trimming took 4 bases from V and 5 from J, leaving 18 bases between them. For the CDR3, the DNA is TGTGCCAGCAGTTCCACACCCTCGGGGAGTCACGAGCAGTACTTC. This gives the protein CASSSTPSGSHEQYF.

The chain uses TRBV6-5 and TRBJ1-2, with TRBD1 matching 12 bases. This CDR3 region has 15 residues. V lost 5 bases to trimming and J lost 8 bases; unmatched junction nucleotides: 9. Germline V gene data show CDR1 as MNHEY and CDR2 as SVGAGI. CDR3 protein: CASSTRGQGAKGYTF. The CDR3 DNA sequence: TGTGCCAGCAGTACTCGGGGACAGGGGGCCAAGGGCTACACCTTC.

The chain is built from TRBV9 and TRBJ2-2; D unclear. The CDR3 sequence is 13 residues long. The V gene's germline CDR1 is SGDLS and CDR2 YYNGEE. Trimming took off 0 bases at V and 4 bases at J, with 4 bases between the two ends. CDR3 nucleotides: TGTGCCAGCAGCGTAGCAGTCACCGGGGAGCTGTTTTTT. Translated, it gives CASSVAVTGELFF.

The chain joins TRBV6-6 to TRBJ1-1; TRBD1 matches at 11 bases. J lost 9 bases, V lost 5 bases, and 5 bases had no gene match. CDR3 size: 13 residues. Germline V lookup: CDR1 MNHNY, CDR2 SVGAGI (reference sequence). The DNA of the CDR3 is TGTGCCAGCAGTGGGACAGGGGGGCACAAAGCTTTCTTT. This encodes CASSGTGGHKAFF.

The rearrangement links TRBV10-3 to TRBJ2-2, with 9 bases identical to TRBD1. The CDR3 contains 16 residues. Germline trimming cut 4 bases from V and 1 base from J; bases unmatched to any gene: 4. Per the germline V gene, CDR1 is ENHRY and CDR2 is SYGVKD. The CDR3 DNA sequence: TGTGCCATCAGTGCTAAGGGACAGGGGAACACCGGGGAGCTGTTTTTT. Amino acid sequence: CAISAKGQGNTGELFF.

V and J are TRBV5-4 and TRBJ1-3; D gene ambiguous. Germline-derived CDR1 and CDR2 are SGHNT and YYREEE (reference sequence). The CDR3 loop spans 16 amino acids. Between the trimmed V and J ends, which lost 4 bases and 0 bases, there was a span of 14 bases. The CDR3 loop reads CASSNQWYGSGNTIYF. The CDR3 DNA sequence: TGTGCCAGCAGCAATCAGTGGTACGGCTCTGGAAACACCATATATTTT.

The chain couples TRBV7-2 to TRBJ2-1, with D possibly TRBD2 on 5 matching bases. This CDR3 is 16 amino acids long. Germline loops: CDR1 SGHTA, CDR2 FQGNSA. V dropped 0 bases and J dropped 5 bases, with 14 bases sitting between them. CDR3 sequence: CASSLARGQPDNEQFF. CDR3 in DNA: TGTGCCAGCAGCTTAGCTCGAGGGCAACCGGACAATGAGCAGTTCTTC.

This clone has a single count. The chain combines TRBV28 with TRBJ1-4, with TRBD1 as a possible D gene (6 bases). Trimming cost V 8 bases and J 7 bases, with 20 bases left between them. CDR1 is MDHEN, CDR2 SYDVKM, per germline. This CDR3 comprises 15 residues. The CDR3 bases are TGTGCCAGCTCCCTCGGTACAGGGAAGGGTGAAAAACTGTTTTTT. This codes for CASSLGTGKGEKLFF.

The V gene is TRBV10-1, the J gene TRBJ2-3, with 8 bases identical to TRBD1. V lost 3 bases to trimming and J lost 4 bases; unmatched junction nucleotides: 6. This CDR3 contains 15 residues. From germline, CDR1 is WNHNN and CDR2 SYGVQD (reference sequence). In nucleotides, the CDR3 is TGCGCCAGCAGTGATGCGACAGGGGAGGCAGATACGCAGTATTTT. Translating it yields CASSDATGEADTQYF.

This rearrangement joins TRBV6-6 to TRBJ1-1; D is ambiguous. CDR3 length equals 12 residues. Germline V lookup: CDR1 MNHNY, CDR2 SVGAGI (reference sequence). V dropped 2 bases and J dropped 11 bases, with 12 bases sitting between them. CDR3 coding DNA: TGTGCCAGCAGTTACGGTGGCAGAGTGGCTTTCTTT. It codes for CASSYGGRVAFF.

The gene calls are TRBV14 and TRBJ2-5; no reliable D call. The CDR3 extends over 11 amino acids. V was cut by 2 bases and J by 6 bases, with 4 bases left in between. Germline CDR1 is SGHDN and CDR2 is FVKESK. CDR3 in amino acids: CASSQRQTQYF. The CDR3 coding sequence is TGTGCCAGCAGCCAACGGCAGACCCAGTACTTC.